The next 32 T cell receptor beta chains were all read from a single sample in a study of cytomegalovirus exposure and HLA in healthy donors. The assay was immunoSEQ multiplex PCR, and TCRdb's table has in-frame clones only and misses some. The repertoire holds 90,000 to 110,000 clones, with approximately 86% as singletons. Sequenced input: PBMCs. The source is a woman younger than 30 in good health and CMV-seropositive.

The J gene is TRBJ1-5, the V gene TRBV19; D gene uncertain. The CDR3 consists of 13 residues. Germline V gene sequence: CDR1 LNHDA, CDR2 SQIVND (reference sequence). With 3 bases removed from V and 1 base from J, the gap between germline ends came to 4 bases. The CDR3, as DNA: TGTGCCAGTAGTATTCAGAGCAATCAGCCCCAGCATTTT. Its translation is CASSIQSNQPQHF.

The genes are TRBV4-1 and TRBJ1-5; the D gene is possibly TRBD1 (5 bases). V shed 2 bases and J shed 6 bases, with 11 bases lying between them. The CDR3 consists of 14 residues. CDR1 MGHRA and CDR2 YSYEKL come from the germline V gene. The CDR3 reads CASSQLEGAQPQHF. CDR3 DNA sequence: TGCGCCAGCAGCCAATTGGAAGGGGCTCAGCCCCAGCATTTT.

The CDR3, as DNA: TGTGCCATCTGGGCGTCCAATCAGCCCCAGCATTTT. As protein: CAIWASNQPQHF. V and J are TRBV28 and TRBJ1-5; D is unresolved. This CDR3 comprises 12 residues. The germline V and J ends were trimmed by 10 bases and 3 bases, with 10 bases remaining between them. Germline-derived CDR1 and CDR2 are MDHEN and SYDVKM.

V is TRBV9 and J is TRBJ1-2, with 9 bases aligning to TRBD1. The CDR3 is made up of 13 amino acids. In germline, CDR1 is SGDLS, CDR2 YYNGEE. V gave up 8 bases and J gave up 4 bases; unmatched junction bases: 6. The CDR3 coding sequence is TGTGCCAGTCCCCCGGGACAGGGCTATGGCTACACCTTC. Its translation is CASPPGQGYGYTF.

V gene TRBV5-4 combines with J gene TRBJ1-2; 8 bases line up with TRBD1. The CDR3 runs 14 residues. Per germline, CDR1 SGHNT and CDR2 YYREEE (reference sequence). Trimming took 6 bases from V and 8 from J; bases not matched to a gene: 12. CDR3 in amino acids: CASIDESYRGGYTF. The DNA of the CDR3 is TGTGCCAGCATCGACGAATCGTACAGGGGGGGCTACACCTTC. Full variable domain (remainder filled in from reference TRBV5-4 and TRBJ1-2): ETGVTQSPTHLIKTRGQQVTLRCSSQSGHNTVSWYQQALGQGPQFIFQYYREEENGRGNFPPRFSGLQFPNYSSELNVNALELDDSALYLCASIDESYRGGYTFGSGTRLTVV.

The chain couples TRBV18 to TRBJ2-7, with 9 bases matching TRBD1. V shed 3 bases, J shed 6 bases, and the junction held 3 bases outside the gene matches. The CDR3 is 13 amino acids. Germline values: CDR1 KGHSH, CDR2 LQKENI. CDR3 region: CASSPGTGPEQYF. The CDR3 nucleotides are TGTGCCAGCTCACCCGGGACAGGGCCCGAGCAGTACTTC. Using reference TRBV18 and TRBJ2-7 for the parts outside the CDR3, the full variable domain is NAGVMQNPRHLVRRRGQEARLRCSPMKGHSHVYWYRQLPEEGLKFMVYLQKENIIDESGMPKERFSAEFPKEGPSILRIQQVVRGDSAAYFCASSPGTGPEQYFGPGTRLTVT.

This clone was detected once. The gene calls are TRBV5-4 and TRBJ2-5; TRBD1 matches at 8 bases. Per the germline V gene, CDR1 is SGHNT and CDR2 is YYREEE (reference sequence). This CDR3 has 15 residues. The J segment lost 1 base and the V segment lost 0 bases, leaving 2 bases of the junction unmatched. The CDR3 nucleotides read TGTGCCAGCAGCTTGGCAGGACAGGGCCAAGAGACCCAGTACTTC. Translation gives CASSLAGQGQETQYF.

The J gene is TRBJ2-1, the V gene TRBV9, with D perhaps TRBD1 (5 bases). Germline-derived CDR1 and CDR2 are SGDLS and YYNGEE. The V and J ends lost 0 bases and 10 bases respectively, with 11 bases between them. CDR3 size: 13 residues. CDR3 loop: CASSVEGISEQFF. In DNA form, the CDR3 reads TGTGCCAGCAGCGTAGAGGGGATCTCAGAGCAGTTCTTC.

V gene TRBV11-3 combines with J gene TRBJ1-2; unclear D gene. There are 15 residues in the CDR3. V dropped 3 bases and J dropped 0 bases, with 11 bases sitting between them. Germline V gene sequence: CDR1 SGHNT, CDR2 YENEEA. The CDR3 region is CASSFSAGTNYGYTF. The CDR3 DNA reads as TGTGCCAGCAGCTTTTCTGCGGGAACTAACTATGGCTACACCTTC.

The chain couples TRBV4-1 to TRBJ1-2; D not certain. Germline CDR1 and CDR2: MGHRA and YSYEKL. Trimming took off 4 bases at V and 7 bases at J, with 19 bases between the two ends. The length of the CDR3 is 15 residues. Here the CDR3 DNA reads TGCGCCAGCAGCCCGTGGTCCGGGTCCTCGTCTGGCTACACCTTC. Translated, it gives CASSPWSGSSSGYTF.

In DNA form, the CDR3 reads TGTGCCAGTGCGGTTCTGGCTGGAAACACCATATATTTT. It yields the protein CASAVLAGNTIYF. This chain connects TRBV6-6 to TRBJ1-3; D unresolved. The CDR3 covers 13 residues. Trimming stripped 9 bases from V and 2 bases from J, with 11 bases between. Germline lookup yields CDR1 MNHNY and CDR2 SVGAGI (reference sequence).

The chain combines TRBV29-1 with TRBJ2-1, with unresolved D. CDR3 size: 12 residues. Between the trimmed V and J ends, which lost 2 bases and 8 bases, there was a span of 10 bases. The germline V gene has CDR1 SQVTM and CDR2 ANQGSEA. The DNA of the CDR3 is TGCAGCGTTGAACGAGGAATTGATGAGCAGTTCTTC. It is translated as CSVERGIDEQFF.

This chain joins TRBV5-6 and TRBJ1-2; D gene uncertain. CDR1 SGHDT and CDR2 YYEEEE come from the germline V gene. CDR3 length: 12 residues. V lost 2 bases to trimming and J lost 8 bases, with 10 bases between them. The CDR3 reads CASSFWPEGYTF. CDR3 DNA sequence: TGTGCCAGCAGCTTTTGGCCAGAAGGCTACACCTTC.

The rearrangement joins TRBV29-1 to TRBJ2-7; TRBD1 aligns across 10 bases. Trimming took 0 bases from V and 2 from J; bases not matched to a gene: 4. The CDR3 sequence is 15 residues long. Per the germline V gene, CDR1 is SQVTM and CDR2 is ANQGSEA. The CDR3: CSVEDLGQGTYEQYF. In nucleotides, the CDR3 is TGCAGCGTTGAAGATCTGGGACAGGGGACCTACGAGCAGTACTTC.

The rearrangement links TRBV4-1 to TRBJ2-3; D might be TRBD2 (6 bases). Germline CDR1 is MGHRA and CDR2 is YSYEKL. This CDR3 comprises 15 residues. Trimming took 5 bases from V and 3 from J, leaving 15 bases between them. CDR3 DNA: TGCGCCAGCAGCTGGGACTCCGAGGTTACAGATACGCAGTATTTT. It encodes CASSWDSEVTDTQYF.

This sequence joins TRBV14 and TRBJ2-1, with TRBD2 identical over 7 bases. This CDR3 region has 16 residues. V dropped 2 bases and J dropped 5; count of bases not matched to a gene: 9. Germline-derived CDR1 and CDR2 are SGHDN and FVKESK. The CDR3 region has the DNA TGTGCCAGCAGCCAACTAAGCCCGGGACTAAACAATGAGCAGTTCTTC. Encoded protein: CASSQLSPGLNNEQFF.

The CDR3 DNA is TGTGCCATCAACCCCTCTCTAGCGGGAGGGCCTAGGGATGAGCAGTTCTTC. Translated: CAINPSLAGGPRDEQFF. The chain couples TRBV10-3 to TRBJ2-1; 12 nucleotides match TRBD2. The CDR3 is 17 residues long. CDR1 and CDR2 from the germline V gene are ENHRY and SYGVKD. Trimming removed 7 bases from V and 8 bases from J; junction bases left unmatched: 15.

The rearrangement links TRBV28 to TRBJ1-2; D is undetermined. CDR1 and CDR2 from the germline V gene are MDHEN and SYDVKM. V was cut by 3 bases and J by 2 bases, with 7 bases left in between. The CDR3 contains 13 residues. The DNA of the CDR3 is TGTGCCAGCAGTTTCCCAGAAAACTATGGCTACACCTTC. Translating it yields CASSFPENYGYTF.

This chain joins TRBV13 and TRBJ2-3, with 10 nucleotides matching TRBD2. The CDR3 extends over 16 amino acids. V lost 4 bases to trimming and J lost 4 bases; unmatched junction nucleotides: 8. Germline CDR1 PRHDT, CDR2 FYEKMQ (reference sequence). The CDR3 sequence: CASSSRGTSVPDTQYF. The CDR3 nucleotides are TGTGCCAGCAGCTCTCGAGGGACTAGCGTACCAGATACGCAGTATTTT.

V is TRBV6-5 and J is TRBJ2-1; no definite D call. The germline V gene encodes CDR1 MNHEY and CDR2 SVGAGI. The CDR3 covers 13 residues. Trimming removed 0 bases from V and 9 bases from J, with 9 bases in between. DNA for the CDR3: TGTGCCAGCAGTTACTCACCTTGGAGTGAGCAGTTCTTC. Residues: CASSYSPWSEQFF.

The CDR3 sequence is CASSSTAGEYYNEQFF. CDR3 sequence (DNA): TGTGCCAGCAGTTCAACAGCGGGAGAATACTACAATGAGCAGTTCTTC. The chain recombines TRBV27 with TRBJ2-1; TRBD2 agrees at 8 bases. J gave up 3 bases and V 4 bases, and 8 bases lay outside the gene matches. CDR1 and CDR2 (germline): MNHEY, SMNVEV (reference sequence). The CDR3 is made up of 16 amino acids.

The chain uses TRBV11-3 and TRBJ1-2; perhaps TRBD1 as D (5 bases). V was cut by 0 bases and J by 6 bases, with 14 bases left in between. Germline-derived CDR1 and CDR2 are SGHNT and YENEEA. The CDR3 is made up of 15 amino acids. The CDR3 DNA reads TGTGCCAGCAGCTTAGATCTGTCAGGGATTAATGGCTACACCTTC. Its translation: CASSLDLSGINGYTF.

The V gene is TRBV27, the J gene TRBJ1-6, with 7 bases lining up with TRBD1. The trim removed 6 bases at V and 7 bases at J, leaving 0 bases unmatched. CDR3 length: 12 amino acids. CDR1 is MNHEY and CDR2 is SMNVEV in the germline V gene (reference sequence). The DNA of the CDR3 is TGTGCCAGCAGGACAGGGAATTCACCCCTCCACTTT. It codes for CASRTGNSPLHF.

The chain couples TRBV7-3 to TRBJ1-5, with a weak D call TRBD1 (5 bases). V was cut by 7 bases and J by 8 bases, with 15 bases left in between. CDR3 length equals 13 residues. The V gene's germline CDR1 is SGHTA and CDR2 FQGTGA. The CDR3 coding sequence is TGTGCCAGCACCTTTCCAGGGAGGAAGCCCCAGCATTTT. As protein: CASTFPGRKPQHF.

The gene calls are TRBV14 and TRBJ2-1; TRBD1 is a possible D gene (6 bases). The V and J ends lost 4 bases and 2 bases respectively, with 12 bases between them. The CDR3 length is 15 residues. Per the germline V gene, CDR1 is SGHDN and CDR2 is FVKESK. DNA for the CDR3: TGTGCCAGCAGCCGGAGGACAGACACCTACAATGAGCAGTTCTTC. Encoded protein: CASSRRTDTYNEQFF.

The gene calls are TRBV5-1 and TRBJ1-2; 8 nucleotides agree with TRBD1. CDR1 SGHRS and CDR2 YFSETQ come from the germline V gene. This CDR3 region has 14 residues. V was pared by 0 bases and J by 2 bases, with 0 bases of the junction left unmatched. The CDR3 spells CASSLGDRNYGYTF. The CDR3 nucleotides read TGCGCCAGCAGCTTGGGGGACAGGAACTATGGCTACACCTTC.

The chain is built from TRBV6-1 and TRBJ1-1; the D is unclear. Germline CDR1 is MNHNS and CDR2 is SASEGT. The CDR3 length is 15 residues. Trimming shortened V by 4 bases and J by 4 bases, and 16 bases separated the two germline ends. CDR3 sequence reads: CASSAPRGRTTEAFF. For the CDR3, the DNA is TGTGCCAGCAGTGCCCCGCGGGGAAGGACCACTGAAGCTTTCTTT.

The chain links TRBV7-6 to TRBJ2-3; 10 bases align to TRBD2. Germline loops: CDR1 SGHVS, CDR2 FNYEAQ. This CDR3 spans 15 amino acids. J was trimmed by 0 bases and V by 5 bases; bases with no gene match: 2. The CDR3 nucleotides read TGTGCCAGCAGCCTACTAGCGGGAAGCACAGATACGCAGTATTTT. It specifies CASSLLAGSTDTQYF.

The J gene is TRBJ2-3, the V gene TRBV9, with TRBD2 matching over 8 bases. J was trimmed by 4 bases and V by 4 bases; bases with no gene match: 11. This CDR3 spans 16 amino acids. Germline CDR1 is SGDLS and CDR2 is YYNGEE. The CDR3 DNA reads as TGTGCCAGCAGCTTACGGGGGGGCGGAAGTTCAGATACGCAGTATTTT. Translating gives CASSLRGGGSSDTQYF. The whole variable domain, filled in from reference TRBV9 and TRBJ2-3, reads DSGVTQTPKHLITATGQRVTLRCSPRSGDLSVYWYQQSLDQGLQFLIQYYNGEERAKGNILERFSAQQFPDLHSELNLSSLELGDSALYFCASSLRGGGSSDTQYFGPGTRLTVL.

This chain joins TRBV27 and TRBJ2-1; D is perhaps TRBD2 (5 bases). Germline-derived CDR1 and CDR2 are MNHEY and SMNVEV (reference sequence). Trimming pared 7 bases from V and 10 bases from J, leaving 20 bases between. The CDR3 extends over 14 amino acids. This chain's CDR3 is CASTTTRGGREQFF. The CDR3 DNA is TGTGCCAGCACCACTACTAGAGGCGGGCGAGAGCAGTTCTTC.

CDR3 residues: CATSKGQGGSYEQYF. The CDR3 DNA is TGTGCCACCAGCAAAGGACAGGGGGGATCCTACGAGCAGTACTTC. The chain carries TRBV15 and TRBJ2-7, with TRBD1 matching over 10 bases. V shed 4 bases and J 1 base; nucleotides not matched to a gene: 4. The germline V gene has CDR1 LNHNV and CDR2 YYDKDF (reference sequence). The CDR3 sequence is 15 residues long.

This chain uses TRBV19 with TRBJ1-2; weak D call: TRBD1 (6 bases). In germline, CDR1 is LNHDA, CDR2 SQIVND (reference sequence). The CDR3 is made up of 13 amino acids. The germline V and J ends were trimmed by 4 bases and 3 bases, with 9 bases remaining between them. The CDR3 sequence is CASSKGGDYGYTF. The CDR3 DNA reads as TGTGCCAGTAGTAAAGGGGGAGACTATGGCTACACCTTC.